Reported below is one T cell receptor (beta chain). These data belong to a study of blood T cells in healthy people across ages. V lost 6 bases, J lost 0 bases, and 15 bases lay in between. CDR1 and CDR2 (germline): MNHNS, SASEGT. The CDR3 length is 16 residues. A second PCR, run for about 7 to 11 cycles, used a sample-barcoded 5' primer plus a J-beta primer mix. The study obtained at least 3 million CDR3-containing paired-end reads from every sample. TCRdb ran MiXCR on the 5' RACE reads and lists one entry per CDR3 protein. This sample yields about 1 million distinct CDR3 sequences, of which under 45% are seen a single time; approximately 19% belongs to the top ten.

The V call is TRBV6-1, the J call TRBJ2-4; D not resolved. The sample comprised blood. This sequence originates from a woman in her sixties or seventies in good health. CDR3 sequence: CASRFSNTIAKNIQYF. The CDR3 coding sequence is TGTGCCAGCAGATTTTCGAACACTATAGCCAAAAACATTCAGTACTTC.